Each of the 30 T cell receptor beta chains below was sequenced from the same sample in a study of TIL therapy for anti-PD-1-resistant metastatic lung cancer. The immunoSEQ assay was v3. Sequencing was performed with immunoSEQ multiplex PCR; in TCRdb, only in-frame clones are kept and a portion is missing. Counted here are 9,500 to 15,000 clones, roughly 50% occurring once; the ten biggest clones make up 7.4%. The time point denotes: pre-treatment sample, taken before nivolumab and TIL therapy. Tumor tissue came from excised metastases, mostly pleural nodules or supraclavicular lymph nodes. The starting material was tumor tissue, obtained at baseline. All receptors come from a person between 30 and 80 years old with non-small cell lung cancer.

This clone was picked up a small number of times. The V call is TRBV7-9, the J call TRBJ2-4; D perhaps matches TRBD2 (6 bases). The CDR3 covers 16 residues. Trimming took off 1 base at V and 6 bases at J, with 16 bases between the two ends. Germline CDR1 SEHNR, CDR2 FQNEAQ (reference sequence). CDR3 in DNA: TGTGCCAGCAGCTTAGAGGGTAGCGGCTCGACAAACATTCAGTACTTC. This translates into CASSLEGSGSTNIQYF.

The rearrangement links TRBV27 to TRBJ1-2; D possibly corresponds to TRBD1 (6 bases). Between the trimmed V and J ends, which lost 8 bases and 4 bases, there was a span of 20 bases. Germline V lookup: CDR1 MNHEY, CDR2 SMNVEV (reference sequence). The CDR3 totals 15 residues. The CDR3 is CASGDKAGAVYGYTF. The CDR3 DNA follows: TGTGCCAGCGGAGATAAGGCAGGGGCTGTCTATGGCTACACCTTC.

The chain is built from TRBV28 and TRBJ2-6; D ambiguous. The CDR3 is 17 amino acids. V was shortened by 8 bases and J by 0 bases, with 17 bases between the two germline ends. The germline V gene has CDR1 MDHEN and CDR2 SYDVKM. In DNA form, the CDR3 reads TGTGCCAGCGATTCCGGCAGGCCGAGCTCTGGGGCCAACGTCCTGACTTTC. It codes for CASDSGRPSSGANVLTF.

This chain links TRBV19 with TRBJ1-1; 9 nucleotides agree with TRBD1. The CDR3 is 18 amino acids. V lost 6 bases to trimming and J lost 3 bases; unmatched junction nucleotides: 17. From germline, CDR1 is LNHDA and CDR2 SQIVND (reference sequence). In DNA, the CDR3 is TGTGCCAGTAGGACTACGGGACAGGGAAATCAAAAGGACACTGAAGCTTTCTTT. Translated, it gives CASRTTGQGNQKDTEAFF.

The chain uses TRBV12-3 or TRBV12-4 and TRBJ2-1; D unclear. The CDR3 runs 12 residues. Trimming took 3 bases from V and 3 from J, leaving 3 bases between them. The CDR3 region is CASSLNYNEQFF. The CDR3, as DNA: TGTGCCAGCAGTTTGAACTACAATGAGCAGTTCTTC.

This clone is a singleton in its sample. V usage is TRBV5-1 and J usage is TRBJ2-3, with TRBD2 matching 10 bases. The CDR3 has 17 residues. Per germline, CDR1 SGHRS and CDR2 YFSETQ. V gave up 0 bases and J gave up 2 bases; unmatched junction bases: 6. The CDR3 coding sequence is TGCGCCAGCAGCTTGGCGGCTAGCGGGGGACCCACAGATACGCAGTATTTT. This sequence encodes CASSLAASGGPTDTQYF.

CDR3 loop: CASSLDPGQASEQYF. Here the CDR3 DNA reads TGTGCCAGCAGCTTAGATCCCGGACAGGCAAGCGAGCAGTACTTC. The genes are TRBV11-2 and TRBJ2-7; 7 nucleotides agree with TRBD1. V lost 0 bases and J lost 6; bases outside the gene matches: 8. The germline V gene encodes CDR1 SGHAT and CDR2 FQNNGV. CDR3 size: 15 residues. The full variable domain, in which reference TRBV11-2 and TRBJ2-7 provide the parts outside the CDR3, is EAGVAQSPRYKIIEKRQSVAFWCNPISGHATLYWYQQILGQGPKLLIQFQNNGVVDDSQLPKDRFSAERLKGVDSTLKIQPAKLEDSAVYLCASSLDPGQASEQYFGPGTRLTVT.

This clone was counted a few times. The chain is built from TRBV15 and TRBJ1-2, with D possibly matching TRBD1 (5 bases). The CDR3 consists of 16 residues. The V and J ends lost 2 bases and 3 bases respectively, with 16 bases between them. The V gene's germline CDR1 is LNHNV and CDR2 YYDKDF (reference sequence). The CDR3 reads CATSRPLWGGDYGYTF. CDR3 sequence (DNA): TGTGCCACCAGCAGACCCCTTTGGGGGGGGGACTATGGCTACACCTTC.

The CDR3 region has the DNA TGTGCCAGCAGTACAGGATCCCAGGGCTACGAGCAGTACTTC. It yields the protein CASSTGSQGYEQYF. The rearrangement joins TRBV27 to TRBJ2-7; D is possibly TRBD1 (5 bases). The CDR3 totals 14 residues. CDR1 and CDR2 (germline): MNHEY, SMNVEV (reference sequence). V dropped 5 bases and J dropped 3 bases, with 14 bases sitting between them.

The J gene is TRBJ1-4, the V gene TRBV11-2; the match to TRBD1 covers 8 bases. The CDR3 extends over 15 amino acids. Germline V gene lookup returns CDR1 SGHAT and CDR2 FQNNGV. The J segment lost 4 bases and the V segment lost 1 base, leaving 2 bases of the junction unmatched. The CDR3: CASSLVDRVNEKLFF. In nucleotides, the CDR3 is TGTGCCAGCAGCTTAGTGGACAGGGTTAATGAAAAACTGTTTTTT. Full variable domain (outside the CDR3, taken from reference TRBV11-2 and TRBJ1-4): EAGVAQSPRYKIIEKRQSVAFWCNPISGHATLYWYQQILGQGPKLLIQFQNNGVVDDSQLPKDRFSAERLKGVDSTLKIQPAKLEDSAVYLCASSLVDRVNEKLFFGSGTQLSVL.

This chain connects TRBV20-1 to TRBJ1-1; TRBD1 is a possible D gene (5 bases). V shed 3 bases and J shed 0 bases, with 11 bases lying between them. Germline V lookup: CDR1 DFQATT, CDR2 SNEGSKA (reference sequence). This CDR3 is 14 amino acids long. The CDR3 DNA reads TGCAGTGCTAGTCGAGACAGATTGAACACTGAAGCTTTCTTT. Protein product: CSASRDRLNTEAFF.

The V and J genes are TRBV10-3 and TRBJ2-4, with D possibly called TRBD1 or TRBD2 (5 bases each). This CDR3 comprises 15 residues. Germline V lookup: CDR1 ENHRY, CDR2 SYGVKD. The V and J ends lost 4 bases and 7 bases respectively, with 17 bases between them. In DNA, the CDR3 is TGTGCCATCAGTGCGAAGAGGGGCTCGGGGAACATTCAGTACTTC. Translated, it gives CAISAKRGSGNIQYF.

V gene TRBV5-6 combines with J gene TRBJ2-3; perhaps D is TRBD1 or TRBD2 (5 bases each). Germline values: CDR1 SGHDT, CDR2 YYEEEE. V dropped 7 bases and J dropped 2 bases, with 14 bases sitting between them. This CDR3 is built from 14 residues. The CDR3 coding sequence is TGTGCCAGCGGGCTCGGGGCCTTCACAGATACGCAGTATTTT. Its protein is CASGLGAFTDTQYF. The whole variable domain, filled in from reference TRBV5-6 and TRBJ2-3, reads DAGVTQSPTHLIKTRGQQVTLRCSPKSGHDTVSWYQQALGQGPQFIFQYYEEEERQRGNFPDRFSGHQFPNYSSELNVNALLLGDSALYLCASGLGAFTDTQYFGPGTRLTVL.

In this sample, this clone turned up a few times. V and J are TRBV6-5 and TRBJ1-2; maybe TRBD1 (5 bases). The V end was cut by 0 bases, the J end by 3 bases, with 14 bases between. CDR1 is MNHEY, CDR2 SVGAGI, per germline. The CDR3 is 16 amino acids. This chain's CDR3 is CASSYSSYGTYYGYTF. CDR3 coding DNA: TGTGCCAGCAGTTACTCCTCGTACGGGACCTACTATGGCTACACCTTC.

The gene calls are TRBV5-1 and TRBJ2-1; D is unclear. Germline assignment: CDR1 SGHRS and CDR2 YFSETQ. CDR3 length equals 13 residues. Trimming shortened V by 1 base and J by 6 bases, and 8 bases separated the two germline ends. DNA of the CDR3: TGCGCCAGCAGCTTGCAGGCCTCCAATGAGCAGTTCTTC. Translation: CASSLQASNEQFF. The full variable domain, its missing parts supplied by reference TRBV5-1 and TRBJ2-1, is KAGVTQTPRYLIKTRGQQVTLSCSPISGHRSVSWYQQTPGQGLQFLFEYFSETQRNKGNFPGRFSGRQFSNSRSEMNVSTLELGDSALYLCASSLQASNEQFFGPGTRLTVL.

This clone was seen only a few times. V and J are TRBV18 and TRBJ1-5; maybe TRBD1 (6 bases). The V and J ends lost 3 bases and 5 bases respectively, with 17 bases between them. The V gene's germline CDR1 is KGHSH and CDR2 LQKENI. The CDR3 length is 16 residues. CDR3: CASSPYGTGGHQPQHF. CDR3 nucleotides: TGTGCCAGCTCACCCTATGGAACGGGGGGGCATCAGCCCCAGCATTTT. Full variable domain (missing parts from reference TRBV18 and TRBJ1-5): NAGVMQNPRHLVRRRGQEARLRCSPMKGHSHVYWYRQLPEEGLKFMVYLQKENIIDESGMPKERFSAEFPKEGPSILRIQQVVRGDSAAYFCASSPYGTGGHQPQHFGDGTRLSIL.

V is TRBV7-8 and J is TRBJ2-5, with 12 bases identical to TRBD1. Trimming cost V 1 base and J 6 bases; bases outside gene matches: 6. This CDR3 comprises 16 residues. CDR1 is SGHVS and CDR2 is FQNEAQ in the germline V gene. This CDR3 is CASSLEPGQGAKTQYF. The CDR3 DNA is TGTGCCAGCAGCTTAGAACCGGGACAGGGGGCAAAGACCCAGTACTTC. Full variable domain (rest looked up from reference TRBV7-8 and TRBJ2-5): GAGVSQSPRYKVAKRGQDVALRCDPISGHVSLFWYQQALGQGPEFLTYFQNEAQLDKSGLPSDRFFAERPEGSVSTLKIQRTQQEDSAVYLCASSLEPGQGAKTQYFGPGTRLLVL.

The chain has TRBV15 and TRBJ2-3, with 10 bases identical to TRBD2. CDR3 length equals 13 residues. Per the germline V gene, CDR1 is LNHNV and CDR2 is YYDKDF (reference sequence). The V segment lost 8 bases and the J segment 6 bases; nucleotides outside the gene matches: 5. CDR3 residues: CATGSGRLDTQYF. CDR3 in DNA: TGTGCCACCGGTAGCGGGAGGTTGGATACGCAGTATTTT.

The sample holds a few counts of this clone. The V and J genes are TRBV2 and TRBJ1-6; D might be TRBD1 (5 bases). V lost 4 bases, J lost 8 bases, and 9 bases lay in between. The CDR3 runs 13 residues. Germline CDR1 reads SNHLY; CDR2 reads FYNNEI. The CDR3 DNA is TGTGCCAGCAGTGGCCGGGGGGATTCACCCCTCCACTTT. Its translation: CASSGRGDSPLHF.

CDR3 bases: TGTGCCAGCAGCTCACCCGGTGGGGGAACCTACGAGCAGTACTTC. It is translated as CASSSPGGGTYEQYF. The rearrangement uses TRBV6-5 and TRBJ2-7, with D possibly called TRBD1 or TRBD2 (5 bases each). The CDR3 covers 15 residues. The V gene lost 6 bases and the J gene lost 2 bases, with 17 bases spanning the gap. Germline CDR1 reads MNHEY; CDR2 reads SVGAGI.

The V and J genes are TRBV4-1 and TRBJ2-7, with 7 bases that match TRBD2. Germline V gene lookup returns CDR1 MGHRA and CDR2 YSYEKL. The V segment lost 0 bases and the J segment 2 bases; nucleotides outside the gene matches: 7. The CDR3 consists of 16 residues. This CDR3 is CASSQEASGITYEQYF. The CDR3 nucleotides are TGCGCCAGCAGCCAAGAGGCTAGCGGAATTACCTACGAGCAGTACTTC.

The V call is TRBV30, the J call TRBJ1-1; 9 bases align to TRBD1. V lost 1 base and J lost 5; bases outside the gene matches: 8. From germline, CDR1 is GTSNPN and CDR2 SVGIG (reference sequence). The CDR3 has 15 amino acids. Here the CDR3 reads CAWSAPGQGVTEAFF. CDR3 in DNA: TGTGCCTGGAGTGCCCCGGGACAGGGAGTAACTGAAGCTTTCTTT.

This clone has more than one count but fewer than ten. This chain uses TRBV20-1 with TRBJ2-3; D is unclear. Trimming removed 3 bases at V and 6 bases at J, with 10 bases between. CDR1 and CDR2 (germline): DFQATT, SNEGSKA (reference sequence). This CDR3 spans 12 amino acids. The CDR3 reads CSASSGWDTQYF. In DNA, the CDR3 is TGCAGTGCTAGTTCCGGGTGGGATACGCAGTATTTT.

This clone appeared a few times. V gene TRBV7-3 combines with J gene TRBJ2-3; tentative D call: TRBD1 (5 bases). The CDR3 covers 12 residues. V lost 3 bases and J lost 5, with 6 bases in between. CDR1 and CDR2 from the germline V gene are SGHTA and FQGTGA. Here the CDR3 reads CASSFQGDTQYF. As DNA, the CDR3 is TGTGCCAGCAGCTTCCAGGGAGATACGCAGTATTTT. The whole variable domain, remainder taken from reference TRBV7-3 and TRBJ2-3, is GAGVSQTPSNKVTEKGKYVELRCDPISGHTALYWYRQSLGQGPEFLIYFQGTGAADDSGLPNDRFFAVRPEGSVSTLKIQRTERGDSAVYLCASSFQGDTQYFGPGTRLTVL.

CDR3 amino acids: CASSLERTGGTEAFF. CDR3 nucleotide sequence: TGCGCCAGCAGCTTGGAAAGGACAGGGGGCACTGAAGCTTTCTTT. The rearrangement uses TRBV5-1 and TRBJ1-1; the match to TRBD1 covers 10 bases. Trimming at V came to 0 bases and at J to 4 bases, leaving 3 bases not matched to a gene. The CDR3 covers 15 residues. Germline assignment: CDR1 SGHRS and CDR2 YFSETQ.

In its sample, this clone was seen a few times. The V call is TRBV18, the J call TRBJ2-5; 8 bases match TRBD2. This CDR3 is 15 amino acids long. Germline CDR1 reads KGHSH; CDR2 reads LQKENI. J lost 1 base, V lost 1 base, and 2 bases had no gene match. The CDR3 region has the DNA TGTGCCAGCTCACCACTAGCGGGGAGCCAAGAGACCCAGTACTTC. It specifies CASSPLAGSQETQYF.

By proportion, this clone is hyperexpanded (1% or more). The chain joins TRBV28 to TRBJ1-2; 8 nucleotides align to TRBD1. CDR1 and CDR2 from the germline V gene are MDHEN and SYDVKM. The V segment lost 4 bases and the J segment 4 bases; nucleotides outside the gene matches: 14. This CDR3 has 17 residues. CDR3 region: CASSSNRLDRGPYGYTF. CDR3 nucleotide sequence: TGTGCCAGCAGTTCCAATAGGCTAGACAGGGGCCCCTATGGCTACACCTTC.

The chain links TRBV5-6 to TRBJ1-4; no definite D call. Trimming left V 1 base short and J 7 bases short, with 8 bases between. This CDR3 region has 13 residues. Germline V gene data show CDR1 as SGHDT and CDR2 as YYEEEE. CDR3: CASSLKAAEKLFF. The CDR3, as DNA: TGTGCCAGCAGCTTGAAGGCAGCTGAAAAACTGTTTTTT.

The chain couples TRBV21-1 to TRBJ2-2; TRBD1 reflects the table's D call only, with no check against the DNA. TRBV21-1 is labeled a pseudogene. The CDR3 consists of 19 residues. CDR3 nucleotide sequence: TGTGCCAGCAGCAATACTGAACAGGGGGAAGAGGGGAACACCGGGGAGCTGTTTTTT. It specifies CASSNTEQGEEGNTGELFF.

This clone is categorized as medium-sized (0.01 to 0.1%). The V gene is TRBV7-2, the J gene TRBJ2-7; 8 bases map to TRBD1. This CDR3 spans 17 amino acids. Germline V lookup: CDR1 SGHTA, CDR2 FQGNSA. Trimming removed 4 bases from V and 3 bases from J; junction bases left unmatched: 14. In nucleotides, the CDR3 is TGTGCCAGCAGCTCACATCTCGGGGACAGGACGTACTACGAGCAGTACTTC. Translated, it gives CASSSHLGDRTYYEQYF.